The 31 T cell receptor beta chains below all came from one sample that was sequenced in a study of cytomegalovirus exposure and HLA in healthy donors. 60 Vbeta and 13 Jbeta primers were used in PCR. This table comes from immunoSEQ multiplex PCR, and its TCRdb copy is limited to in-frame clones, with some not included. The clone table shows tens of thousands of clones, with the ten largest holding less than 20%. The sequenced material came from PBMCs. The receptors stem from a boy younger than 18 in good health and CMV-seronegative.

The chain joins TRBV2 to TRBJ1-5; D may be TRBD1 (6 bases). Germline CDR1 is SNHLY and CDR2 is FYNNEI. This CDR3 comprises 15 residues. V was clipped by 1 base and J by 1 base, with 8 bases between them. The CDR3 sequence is CASSEEQGSNQPQHF. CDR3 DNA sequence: TGTGCCAGCAGTGAAGAACAGGGAAGCAATCAGCCCCAGCATTTT.

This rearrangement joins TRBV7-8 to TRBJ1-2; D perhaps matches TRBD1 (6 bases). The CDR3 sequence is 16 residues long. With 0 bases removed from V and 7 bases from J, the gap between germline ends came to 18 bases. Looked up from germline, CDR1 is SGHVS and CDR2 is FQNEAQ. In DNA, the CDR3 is TGTGCCAGCAGCTTAGCGGTGGGGGCAGGGGTTGGTGGCTACACCTTC. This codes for CASSLAVGAGVGGYTF. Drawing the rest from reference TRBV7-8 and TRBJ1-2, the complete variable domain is GAGVSQSPRYKVAKRGQDVALRCDPISGHVSLFWYQQALGQGPEFLTYFQNEAQLDKSGLPSDRFFAERPEGSVSTLKIQRTQQEDSAVYLCASSLAVGAGVGGYTFGSGTRLTVV.

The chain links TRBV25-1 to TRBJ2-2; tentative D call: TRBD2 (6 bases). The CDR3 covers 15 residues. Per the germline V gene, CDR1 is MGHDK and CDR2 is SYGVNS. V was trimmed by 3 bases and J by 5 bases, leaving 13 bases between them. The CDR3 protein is CASSDQRVPTGELFF. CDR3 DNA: TGTGCCAGCAGTGACCAGCGGGTTCCTACCGGGGAGCTGTTTTTT.

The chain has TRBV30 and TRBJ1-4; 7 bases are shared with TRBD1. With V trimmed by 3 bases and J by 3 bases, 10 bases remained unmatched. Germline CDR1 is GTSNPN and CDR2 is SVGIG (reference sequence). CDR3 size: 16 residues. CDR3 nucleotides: TGTGCCTGGAGCGGTAATACAGGGGCAGCTAATGAAAAACTGTTTTTT. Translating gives CAWSGNTGAANEKLFF.

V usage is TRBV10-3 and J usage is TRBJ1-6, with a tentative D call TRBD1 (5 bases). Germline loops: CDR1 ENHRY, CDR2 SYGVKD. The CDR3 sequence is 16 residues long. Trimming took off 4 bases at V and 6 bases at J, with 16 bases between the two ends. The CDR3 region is CAISAGGGGVNSPLHF. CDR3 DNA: TGTGCCATCAGTGCCGGGGGGGGAGGGGTTAATTCACCCCTCCACTTT.

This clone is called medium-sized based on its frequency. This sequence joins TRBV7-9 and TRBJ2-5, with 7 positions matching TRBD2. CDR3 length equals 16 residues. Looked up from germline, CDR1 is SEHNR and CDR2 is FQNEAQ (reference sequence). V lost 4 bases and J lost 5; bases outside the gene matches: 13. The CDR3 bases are TGTGCCAGCAGCTGGGAAGTAGCGGGTCAGAGGGAGACCCAGTACTTC. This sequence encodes CASSWEVAGQRETQYF.

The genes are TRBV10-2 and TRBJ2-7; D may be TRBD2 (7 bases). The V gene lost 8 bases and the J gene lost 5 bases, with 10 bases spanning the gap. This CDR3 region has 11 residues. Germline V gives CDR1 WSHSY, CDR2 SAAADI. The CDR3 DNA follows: TGCGCCAGCCCGGGGGGCCACGAGCAGTACTTC. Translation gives CASPGGHEQYF.

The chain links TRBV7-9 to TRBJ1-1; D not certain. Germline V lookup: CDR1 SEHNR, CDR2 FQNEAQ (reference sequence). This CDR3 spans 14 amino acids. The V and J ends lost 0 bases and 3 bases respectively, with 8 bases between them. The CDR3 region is CASSLAGGYTEAFF. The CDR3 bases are TGTGCCAGCAGCTTAGCGGGAGGGTACACTGAAGCTTTCTTT.

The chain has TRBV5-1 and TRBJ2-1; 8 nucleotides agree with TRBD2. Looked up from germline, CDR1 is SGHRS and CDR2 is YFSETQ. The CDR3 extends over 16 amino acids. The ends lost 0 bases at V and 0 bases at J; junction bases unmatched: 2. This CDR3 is CASSLVLADSYNEQFF. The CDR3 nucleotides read TGCGCCAGCAGCTTGGTACTAGCGGACTCCTACAATGAGCAGTTCTTC.

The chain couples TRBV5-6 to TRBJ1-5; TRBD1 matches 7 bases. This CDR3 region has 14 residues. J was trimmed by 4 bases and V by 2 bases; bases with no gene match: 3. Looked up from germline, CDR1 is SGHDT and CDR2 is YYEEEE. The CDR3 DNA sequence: TGTGCCAGCAGCTTCAGGGGGTCGAATCAGCCCCAGCATTTT. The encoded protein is CASSFRGSNQPQHF.

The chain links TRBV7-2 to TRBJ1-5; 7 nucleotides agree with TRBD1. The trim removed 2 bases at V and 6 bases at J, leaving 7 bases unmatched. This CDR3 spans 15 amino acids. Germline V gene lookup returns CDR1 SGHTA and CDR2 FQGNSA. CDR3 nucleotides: TGTGCCAGCAGCTTAAAGGCGGCAGGGGGTCAGCCCCAGCATTTT. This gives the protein CASSLKAAGGQPQHF.

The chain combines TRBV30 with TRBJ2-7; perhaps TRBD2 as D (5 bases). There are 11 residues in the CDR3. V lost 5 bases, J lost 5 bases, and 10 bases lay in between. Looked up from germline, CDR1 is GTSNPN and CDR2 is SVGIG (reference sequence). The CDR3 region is CAWPLGDEQYF. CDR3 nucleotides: TGTGCCTGGCCCCTGGGAGACGAGCAGTACTTC.

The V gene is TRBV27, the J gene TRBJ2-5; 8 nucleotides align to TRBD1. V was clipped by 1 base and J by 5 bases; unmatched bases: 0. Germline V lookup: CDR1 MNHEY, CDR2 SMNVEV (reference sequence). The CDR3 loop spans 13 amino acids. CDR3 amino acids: CASSLWTGETQYF. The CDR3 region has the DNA TGTGCCAGCAGTTTATGGACAGGGGAGACCCAGTACTTC.

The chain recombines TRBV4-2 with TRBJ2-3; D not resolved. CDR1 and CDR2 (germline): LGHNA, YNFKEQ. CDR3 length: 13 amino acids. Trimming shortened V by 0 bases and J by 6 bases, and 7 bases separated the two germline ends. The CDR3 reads CASSQDVRDTQYF. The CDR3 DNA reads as TGTGCCAGCAGCCAAGATGTCAGGGATACGCAGTATTTT.

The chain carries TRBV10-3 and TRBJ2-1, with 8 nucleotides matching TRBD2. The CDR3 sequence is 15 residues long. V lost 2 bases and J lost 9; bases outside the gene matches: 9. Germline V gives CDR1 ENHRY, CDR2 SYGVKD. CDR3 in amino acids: CAISEPGLAGGEQFF. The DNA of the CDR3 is TGTGCCATCAGTGAGCCCGGACTTGCGGGAGGTGAGCAGTTCTTC.

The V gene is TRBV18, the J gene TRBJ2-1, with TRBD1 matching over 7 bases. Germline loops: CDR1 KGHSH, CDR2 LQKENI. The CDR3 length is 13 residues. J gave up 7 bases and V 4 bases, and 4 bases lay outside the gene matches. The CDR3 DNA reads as TGTGCCAGCTCACGTCCACAGGGGAATGAGCAGTTCTTC. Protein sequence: CASSRPQGNEQFF. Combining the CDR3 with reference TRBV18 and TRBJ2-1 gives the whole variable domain NAGVMQNPRHLVRRRGQEARLRCSPMKGHSHVYWYRQLPEEGLKFMVYLQKENIIDESGMPKERFSAEFPKEGPSILRIQQVVRGDSAAYFCASSRPQGNEQFFGPGTRLTVL.

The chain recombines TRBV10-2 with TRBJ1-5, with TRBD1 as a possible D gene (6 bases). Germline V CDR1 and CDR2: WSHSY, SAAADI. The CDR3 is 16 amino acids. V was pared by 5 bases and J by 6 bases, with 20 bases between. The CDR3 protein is CASSQAKTGSRQPQHF. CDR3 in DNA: TGCGCCAGCAGTCAAGCTAAGACAGGATCCCGTCAGCCCCAGCATTTT.

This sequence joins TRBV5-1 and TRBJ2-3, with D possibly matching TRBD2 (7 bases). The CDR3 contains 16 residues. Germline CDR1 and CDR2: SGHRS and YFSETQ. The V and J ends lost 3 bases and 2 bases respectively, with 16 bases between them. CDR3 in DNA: TGCGCCAGCAGCTGGAAGGGGGGGGGTAACACAGATACGCAGTATTTT. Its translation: CASSWKGGGNTDTQYF.

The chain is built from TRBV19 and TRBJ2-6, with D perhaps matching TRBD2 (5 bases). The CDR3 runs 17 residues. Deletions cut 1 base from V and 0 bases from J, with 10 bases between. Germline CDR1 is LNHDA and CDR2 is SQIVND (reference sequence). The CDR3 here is CASSIARGGSGANVLTF. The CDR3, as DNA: TGTGCCAGTAGTATAGCCCGAGGAGGCTCTGGGGCCAACGTCCTGACTTTC.

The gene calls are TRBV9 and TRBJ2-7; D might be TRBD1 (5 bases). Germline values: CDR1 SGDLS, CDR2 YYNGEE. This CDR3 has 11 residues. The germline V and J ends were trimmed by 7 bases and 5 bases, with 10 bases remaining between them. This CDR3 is CASGASNEQYF. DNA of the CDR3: TGTGCCAGCGGGGCTTCCAACGAGCAGTACTTC.

Written as DNA, the CDR3 is TGTGCCAGCAGTCCCCAGGGAAGCAGCGCCGAAGCTTTCTTT. This codes for CASSPQGSSAEAFF. The chain couples TRBV27 to TRBJ1-1; tentative D call: TRBD1 (5 bases). From germline, CDR1 is MNHEY and CDR2 SMNVEV (reference sequence). Trimming took off 5 bases at V and 8 bases at J, with 18 bases between the two ends. This CDR3 comprises 14 residues.

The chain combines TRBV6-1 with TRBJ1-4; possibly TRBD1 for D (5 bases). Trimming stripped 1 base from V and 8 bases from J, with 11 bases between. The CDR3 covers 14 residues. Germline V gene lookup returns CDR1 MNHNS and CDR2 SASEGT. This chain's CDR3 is CASSEGGKTEKLFF. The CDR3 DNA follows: TGTGCCAGCAGTGAAGGGGGCAAGACAGAAAAACTGTTTTTT.

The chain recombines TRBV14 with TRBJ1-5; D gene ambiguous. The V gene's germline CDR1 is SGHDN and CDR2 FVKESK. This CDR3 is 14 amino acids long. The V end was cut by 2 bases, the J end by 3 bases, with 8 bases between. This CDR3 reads CASSQSGYNQPQHF. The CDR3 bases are TGTGCCAGCAGCCAATCAGGTTACAATCAGCCCCAGCATTTT.

The CDR3 protein is CASRQPESNEKLFF. CDR3 in DNA: TGCGCCAGCAGACAACCAGAATCTAATGAAAAACTGTTTTTT. The rearrangement uses TRBV5-1 and TRBJ1-4; D gene ambiguous. Trimming pared 5 bases from V and 3 bases from J, leaving 11 bases between. The CDR3 is made up of 14 amino acids. Looked up from germline, CDR1 is SGHRS and CDR2 is YFSETQ.

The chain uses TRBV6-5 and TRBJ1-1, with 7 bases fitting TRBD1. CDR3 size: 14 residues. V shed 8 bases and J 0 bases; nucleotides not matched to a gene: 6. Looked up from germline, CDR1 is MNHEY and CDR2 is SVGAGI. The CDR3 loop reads CASVRDSMNTEAFF. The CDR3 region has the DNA TGTGCCAGCGTCCGGGACAGCATGAACACTGAAGCTTTCTTT.

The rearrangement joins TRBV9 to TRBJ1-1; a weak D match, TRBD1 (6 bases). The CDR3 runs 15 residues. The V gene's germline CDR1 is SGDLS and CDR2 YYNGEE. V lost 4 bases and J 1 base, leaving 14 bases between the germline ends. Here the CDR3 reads CASSPRTAENTEAFF. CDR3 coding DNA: TGTGCCAGCAGCCCTAGGACAGCAGAGAACACTGAAGCTTTCTTT.

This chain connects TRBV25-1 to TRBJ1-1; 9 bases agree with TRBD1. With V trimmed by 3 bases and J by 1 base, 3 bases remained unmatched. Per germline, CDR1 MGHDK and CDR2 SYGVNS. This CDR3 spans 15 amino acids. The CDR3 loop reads CASSEPGQGNTEAFF. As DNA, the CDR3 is TGTGCCAGCAGTGAGCCGGGACAGGGGAACACTGAAGCTTTCTTT.

The CDR3 spells CATSRGESSYEQYF. Written as DNA, the CDR3 is TGTGCCACCAGCAGAGGAGAGAGCTCCTACGAGCAGTACTTC. The chain has TRBV15 and TRBJ2-7, with no clear D. V was trimmed by 1 base and J by 0 bases, leaving 7 bases between them. The CDR3 runs to 14 residues. Germline loops: CDR1 LNHNV, CDR2 YYDKDF (reference sequence).

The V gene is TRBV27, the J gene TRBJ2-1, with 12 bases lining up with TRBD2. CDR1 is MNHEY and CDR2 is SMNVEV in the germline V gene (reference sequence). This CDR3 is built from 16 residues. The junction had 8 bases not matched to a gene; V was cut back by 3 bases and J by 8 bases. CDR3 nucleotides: TGTGCCAGCAGTTTCGCTGCTAGCGGGAGGGCCTATGAGCAGTTCTTC. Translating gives CASSFAASGRAYEQFF.

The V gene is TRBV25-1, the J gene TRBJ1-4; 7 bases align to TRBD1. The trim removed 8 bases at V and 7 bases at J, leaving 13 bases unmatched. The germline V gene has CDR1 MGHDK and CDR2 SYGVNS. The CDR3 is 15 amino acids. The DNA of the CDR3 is TGTGCCAGCCTTGGATGGACAGGTAGTGCTGAAAAACTGTTTTTT. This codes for CASLGWTGSAEKLFF.

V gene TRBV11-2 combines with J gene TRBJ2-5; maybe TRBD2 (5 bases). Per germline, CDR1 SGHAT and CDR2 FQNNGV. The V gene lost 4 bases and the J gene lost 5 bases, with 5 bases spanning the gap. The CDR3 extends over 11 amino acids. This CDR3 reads CASSSGETQYF. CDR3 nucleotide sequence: TGTGCCAGCAGCTCGGGGGAGACCCAGTACTTC.